The clone carrying this T cell receptor (beta chain) appeared a single time. This sample is part of a study of control samples from healthy donors and cancer patients. The CDR3 is 16 residues long. Germline CDR1 is KGHSH and CDR2 is LQKENI. V dropped 0 bases and J dropped 2; count of bases not matched to a gene: 4. Libraries were prepared by immunoSEQ multiplex PCR; TCRdb keeps only in-frame clonotypes and omits some of them. The data show about 99,000 clones, about 89% seen once. The source of this sequence is a man in his fifties or sixties with lung cancer. Sequences were obtained from PBMCs. The chain has TRBV18 and TRBJ2-1, with TRBD1 matching 7 bases. The CDR3 loop reads CASSPPKTGPYNEQFF. CDR3 DNA sequence: TGTGCCAGCTCACCACCGAAGACAGGGCCCTACAATGAGCAGTTCTTC.